This T cell receptor beta chain was sequenced in a study of cytomegalovirus exposure and HLA in healthy donors. Primers included in the PCR were 60 Vbeta and 13 Jbeta primers. Method: immunoSEQ multiplex PCR; TCRdb's copy keeps in-frame clones and lacks some. Here the sample spans approximately 150,000 clones, about 77% being singletons. The V gene end was trimmed by 7 bases and the J gene end by 2 bases; junction bases not matched to a gene: 11. CDR1 is MDHEN, CDR2 SYDVKM, per germline. This CDR3 is built from 17 residues. The sequenced sample consisted of PBMCs. The receptor was isolated from a man aged 25 to 40 in good health and CMV-seronegative. The chain links TRBV28 to TRBJ2-7; 13 nucleotides line up with TRBD2. The CDR3 nucleotides read TGTGCCAGCAACTCCAAAACCACTAGCGGGAGGGCCTACGAGCAGTACTTC. Translating it yields CASNSKTTSGRAYEQYF.